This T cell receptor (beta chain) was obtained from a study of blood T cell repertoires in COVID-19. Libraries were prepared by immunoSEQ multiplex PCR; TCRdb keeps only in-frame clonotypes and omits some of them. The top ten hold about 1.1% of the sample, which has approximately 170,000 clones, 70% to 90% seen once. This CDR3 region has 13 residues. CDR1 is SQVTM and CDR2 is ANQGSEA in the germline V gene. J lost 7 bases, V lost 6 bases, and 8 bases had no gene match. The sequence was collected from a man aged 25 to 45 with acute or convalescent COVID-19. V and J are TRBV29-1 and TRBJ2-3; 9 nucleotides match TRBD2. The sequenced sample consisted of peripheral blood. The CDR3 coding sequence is TGCAGCGTGCCGGGTAGCGGGAGTCATACGCAGTATTTT. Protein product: CSVPGSGSHTQYF.